Sequencing of this T cell receptor (beta chain) was carried out in a study of blood T cells in healthy people across ages. CDR1 and CDR2 (germline): DFQATT, SNEGSKA (reference sequence). The CDR3 is 13 residues long. The V and J ends lost 6 bases and 8 bases respectively, with 16 bases between them. This clonotype was counted a few times. What it binds is not known. Findings and caveats of the study: Older age went with lower TCR beta diversity per million T cells, in a roughly linear way.

Combining a sample-barcoded 5' primer with a J-beta primer mix, a second PCR ran for roughly 6 to 12 cycles. Each sample provided no less than 2.5 million CDR3-containing paired-end reads. Each CDR3 protein is one row after TCRdb ran MiXCR on the 5' RACE reads. The data contain some 1.6 million distinct CDR3 sequences, about 31% of them singletons. Sequencing was carried out using blood. The V call is TRBV20-1, the J call TRBJ1-4; no firm D call. This clonotype was sampled from a woman aged 25 to 39 in good health. The DNA of the CDR3 is TGCAGTGCCAACCGGGGTTCGGGGGAAAAACTGTTTTTT. Its translation: CSANRGSGEKLFF.